This T cell receptor (beta chain) was recorded in a study of kidney transplant recipient with SARS-CoV-2 infection (dated by TCRdb to the early 2020s). Between the V and J ends, shortened by 5 bases and 4 bases respectively, the junction contains 23 bases. From cysteine to phenylalanine, the CDR3 is 17 amino acids long. Only the CDR3 portion is preserved as DNA: 51 bases, with reading frame beginning at the first base. The germline V gene gives CDR1 as MRHNA and CDR2 as SNTAGT. This clonotype was found many times. No cognate antigen has been identified for it. Base qualities are missing; no much larger clone stands one base away. Sequencing was carried out with an Illumina MiSeq. The peripheral T cell repertoire was profiled for human TCRbeta genes. As for the original processing: Beta-binomial modelling was applied to test for differential clonotype abundance so that variability over time was accounted for. Expanded clonotypes were checked against the ImmuneCODE reference database of SARS-CoV-2-associated TCRs and mapped to regions of the viral genome. Additional repertoire analyses were carried out for TRBV gene usage, CDR3 length, CDR3 amino acid overlap between time points, clonotype abundance distributions and Jaccard similarity. The public reads were reanalyzed by TCRdb: fastp trimming at Q25, MiXCR alignment, in-frame beta chains only. Every distinct CDR3 protein forms one entry, paired with its most common genes and DNA. The V and J calls were determined by TCRdb, not by the authors. A total of fewer than 250,000 distinct CDR3 sequences appear in this sample, 29% of them only once. The ten largest account for about 7% of the sample.

The sample's time point label, decoded: pre-pandemic baseline sample and day 111 after first positive SARS-CoV-2 test. This specimen was a blood sample, taken at baseline and on roughly day 110 from a kidney transplant recipient. The chain links TRBV6-4 with TRBJ1-2, with the D segment identity uncertain. The receptor was derived from a male patient in his thirties who had COVID-19 and was a kidney transplant recipient. Following a transplant, a fraction of the T cells may be traceable to the graft donor. CDR3 loop: CASSLRSSHGKTYGYTF. The DNA reads as follows: TGTGCCAGCAGTCTCCGAAGCTCACACGGAAAGACCTATGGCTACACCTTC.